The 23 T cell receptor beta chains below were found in one sample sequenced in a study of blood T cell repertoires in COVID-19. Using immunoSEQ multiplex PCR, the repertoire was profiled, and TCRdb retains in-frame clones only, with some absent. The sample carries 150,000 to 200,000 clones, about 80% recorded once. Sequencing was done on a sample of peripheral blood. Receptor source: a human donor with acute or convalescent COVID-19. The donor label of this sample is uncertain.

V usage is TRBV6-5 and J usage is TRBJ1-5, with D perhaps matching TRBD1 (5 bases). This CDR3 contains 14 residues. The V and J ends lost 2 bases and 7 bases respectively, with 12 bases between them. Per germline, CDR1 MNHEY and CDR2 SVGAGI. CDR3 sequence: CASSYGAGRQPQHF. The CDR3 DNA sequence: TGTGCCAGCAGTTACGGGGCAGGAAGGCAGCCCCAGCATTTT.

The V gene is TRBV5-1, the J gene TRBJ2-3; D not resolved. The CDR3 spans 13 residues. The ends were cut back, 6 bases at V and 6 bases at J, with 14 bases in the middle. Germline CDR1 is SGHRS and CDR2 is YFSETQ. The CDR3 loop reads CASNTEPVDTQYF. CDR3 nucleotides: TGCGCCAGCAATACAGAACCGGTGGATACGCAGTATTTT.

This chain uses TRBV6-6 with TRBJ1-2; D perhaps matches TRBD1 (5 bases). CDR3 size: 16 residues. Trimming pared 5 bases from V and 5 bases from J, leaving 21 bases between. Per germline, CDR1 MNHNY and CDR2 SVGAGI (reference sequence). The CDR3 is CASSPAAGGYSYGYTF. CDR3 bases: TGTGCCAGCAGTCCGGCGGCGGGGGGGTATTCTTATGGCTACACCTTC.

The rearrangement links TRBV10-1 to TRBJ2-7, with D unresolved. Germline CDR1 and CDR2: WNHNN and SYGVQD (reference sequence). V was clipped by 0 bases and J by 6 bases, with 12 bases between them. This CDR3 is built from 14 residues. In DNA form, the CDR3 reads TGCGCCAGCAGTGAGTCTTACGCGATCGGCGAGCAGTACTTC. This translates into CASSESYAIGEQYF.

The chain recombines TRBV3-1 (or the pseudogene TRBV3-2) with TRBJ2-7, with D possibly TRBD1 on 5 matching bases. CDR1 LGHDT and CDR2 YNNKEL come from the germline V gene (reference sequence). The CDR3 is 15 amino acids. With 6 bases removed from V and 1 base from J, the gap between germline ends came to 16 bases. CDR3 in amino acids: CASSRESQVSYEQYF. The DNA of the CDR3 is TGTGCCAGCAGTCGAGAATCACAGGTTTCCTACGAGCAGTACTTC.

The table lists this clone with a few counts. This CDR3 reads CASQRDTGELFF. The CDR3 bases are TGCGCCAGCCAAAGAGACACCGGGGAGCTGTTTTTT. This chain links TRBV10-2 with TRBJ2-2, with D unclear. Germline CDR1 WSHSY, CDR2 SAAADI. CDR3 size: 12 residues. Trimming removed 8 bases from V and 3 bases from J, with 7 bases in between.

J is TRBJ2-1 and V is TRBV25-1; D unclear. CDR3 length: 12 amino acids. V lost 4 bases and J 8 bases, leaving 9 bases between the germline ends. Germline V gene lookup returns CDR1 MGHDK and CDR2 SYGVNS. This chain's CDR3 is CASSANWHEQFF. CDR3 nucleotide sequence: TGTGCCAGCAGTGCCAATTGGCATGAGCAGTTCTTC.

This clone appeared a single time. The rearrangement links TRBV3-1 (or the pseudogene TRBV3-2) to TRBJ1-2; D gene unclear. CDR3 length: 16 residues. The germline V gene encodes CDR1 LGHDT and CDR2 YNNKEL (reference sequence). Trimming took off 0 bases at V and 4 bases at J, with 15 bases between the two ends. The CDR3 loop reads CASSQEGPQAGYGYTF. The CDR3 DNA reads as TGTGCCAGCAGCCAAGAGGGCCCCCAGGCCGGCTATGGCTACACCTTC.

The V gene is TRBV6-5, the J gene TRBJ2-5; D is unresolved. CDR3 length: 12 amino acids. Germline V gene lookup returns CDR1 MNHEY and CDR2 SVGAGI. Trimming stripped 0 bases from V and 4 bases from J, with 3 bases between. The CDR3 here is CASSYSRETQYF. The CDR3 DNA reads as TGTGCCAGCAGTTACTCGCGAGAGACCCAGTACTTC.

The CDR3 sequence is CASSPSPGTGWDTEAFF. The CDR3 region has the DNA TGTGCCAGCAGTCCCAGTCCCGGGACAGGGTGGGACACTGAAGCTTTCTTT. The J gene is TRBJ1-1, the V gene TRBV6-6; 9 bases are shared with TRBD1. There are 17 residues in the CDR3. V gave up 5 bases and J gave up 3 bases; unmatched junction bases: 13. Looked up from germline, CDR1 is MNHNY and CDR2 is SVGAGI (reference sequence).

V gene TRBV18 combines with J gene TRBJ1-4; no definite D call. The CDR3 consists of 14 residues. With 5 bases removed from V and 4 bases from J, the gap between germline ends came to 11 bases. Per the germline V gene, CDR1 is KGHSH and CDR2 is LQKENI. The CDR3 spells CASSSGINNEKLFF. In DNA form, the CDR3 reads TGTGCCAGCTCAAGCGGGATCAATAATGAAAAACTGTTTTTT.

The chain couples TRBV5-6 to TRBJ2-7; TRBD2 matches 11 bases. The CDR3 is made up of 14 amino acids. Trimming took 3 bases from V and 3 from J; bases not matched to a gene: 2. The germline gives CDR1 SGHDT, CDR2 YYEEEE. DNA for the CDR3: TGTGCCAGCAGCTCCGGGACTAGCGGCTACGAGCAGTACTTC. As protein: CASSSGTSGYEQYF.

The chain recombines TRBV9 with TRBJ2-7; D may be TRBD2 (5 bases). The CDR3 extends over 15 amino acids. Germline V gene data show CDR1 as SGDLS and CDR2 as YYNGEE. The V end lost 4 bases, the J end lost 1 base, and 15 bases lay between the germline ends. Written as DNA, the CDR3 is TGTGCCAGCAGCCGTGGGAGAGATCCTTCCTACGAGCAGTACTTC. It is translated as CASSRGRDPSYEQYF.

This clone was counted a single time. The J gene is TRBJ2-1, the V gene TRBV2; 9 bases fit TRBD2. This CDR3 region has 15 residues. The germline gives CDR1 SNHLY, CDR2 FYNNEI. The V and J ends lost 2 bases and 10 bases, in that order; junction bases with no gene match: 9. The CDR3 DNA reads as TGTGCCAGCAGTGAACCCCTAGCGGGGTTACAAGAGCAGTTCTTC. It encodes CASSEPLAGLQEQFF. Using reference TRBV2 and TRBJ2-1 for the parts outside the CDR3, the full variable domain is EPEVTQTPSHQVTQMGQEVILRCVPISNHLYFYWYRQILGQKVEFLVSFYNNEISEKSEIFDDQFSVERPDGSNFTLKIRSTKLEDSAMYFCASSEPLAGLQEQFFGPGTRLTVL.

The chain links TRBV29-1 to TRBJ1-2; possible D gene TRBD1, 6 bases. Germline lookup yields CDR1 SQVTM and CDR2 ANQGSEA. V was cut by 4 bases and J by 7 bases, with 19 bases left in between. The length of the CDR3 is 14 residues. The CDR3 loop reads CSVGRTAARGGYTF. CDR3 in DNA: TGCAGCGTTGGGCGGACAGCGGCGAGGGGTGGCTACACCTTC.

The chain has TRBV6-5 and TRBJ2-1, with D possibly TRBD2 on 7 matching bases. This CDR3 has 15 residues. Per the germline V gene, CDR1 is MNHEY and CDR2 is SVGAGI. Trimming stripped 6 bases from V and 10 bases from J, with 22 bases between. In DNA form, the CDR3 reads TGTGCCAGCAGCCCCGAGGGGGGGGCCCTGGGAGAGCAGTTCTTC. This sequence encodes CASSPEGGALGEQFF.

This chain connects TRBV5-1 to TRBJ2-3, with 9 bases aligning to TRBD1. In germline, CDR1 is SGHRS, CDR2 YFSETQ. CDR3 length: 17 amino acids. J lost 3 bases, V lost 0 bases, and 8 bases had no gene match. The CDR3 here is CASSLEGPGQGTDTQYF. As DNA, the CDR3 is TGCGCCAGCAGCTTGGAGGGGCCGGGACAGGGAACAGATACGCAGTATTTT.

This chain joins TRBV6-6 and TRBJ1-5; the match to TRBD1 covers 7 bases. The V segment lost 5 bases and the J segment 0 bases; nucleotides outside the gene matches: 7. Germline V gene sequence: CDR1 MNHNY, CDR2 SVGAGI (reference sequence). This CDR3 has 16 amino acids. The CDR3: CASSNAGQNSNQPQHF. The CDR3 coding sequence is TGTGCCAGCAGTAACGCGGGACAGAATAGCAATCAGCCCCAGCATTTT.

In its sample, this clone was seen once. The chain links TRBV6-1 to TRBJ2-3, with 10 bases lining up with TRBD2. The CDR3 totals 16 residues. CDR1 MNHNS and CDR2 SASEGT come from the germline V gene. V trimming: 2 bases; J trimming: 5 bases; junction bases outside the gene matches: 7. The DNA for the CDR3 is TGTGCCAGCAGTGAAAGCGGGAGGGCCTTCAGAGATACGCAGTATTTT. Residues: CASSESGRAFRDTQYF.

V gene TRBV19 combines with J gene TRBJ2-2; 8 nucleotides line up with TRBD1. The CDR3 runs to 15 residues. Germline-derived CDR1 and CDR2 are LNHDA and SQIVND (reference sequence). The J segment lost 2 bases and the V segment lost 3 bases, leaving 2 bases of the junction unmatched. DNA for the CDR3: TGTGCCAGTAGTATCGACAGGGGAAACACCGGGGAGCTGTTTTTT. It codes for CASSIDRGNTGELFF.

The table lists this clone with a few counts. The J gene is TRBJ2-1, the V gene TRBV11-3; 7 bases are shared with TRBD2. In germline, CDR1 is SGHNT, CDR2 YENEEA. Trimming took 3 bases from V and 7 from J; bases not matched to a gene: 6. The length of the CDR3 is 14 residues. The CDR3 protein is CASSFAGAGNEQFF. CDR3 DNA sequence: TGTGCCAGCAGCTTCGCGGGAGCAGGGAATGAGCAGTTCTTC.

In its sample, this clone was seen once. The CDR3 DNA reads TGCGCCAGCAGTGAGAGAGTGGGACAGGGGGCCCACGAGCAGTACTTC. This sequence encodes CASSERVGQGAHEQYF. The chain recombines TRBV10-1 with TRBJ2-7, with TRBD1 matching over 12 bases. This CDR3 spans 16 amino acids. CDR1 and CDR2 from the germline V gene are WNHNN and SYGVQD (reference sequence). V shed 2 bases, J shed 5 bases, and the junction held 7 bases outside the gene matches.

V gene TRBV19 combines with J gene TRBJ2-1; 7 bases line up with TRBD2. The germline V gene encodes CDR1 LNHDA and CDR2 SQIVND (reference sequence). This CDR3 region has 17 residues. V gave up 3 bases and J gave up 7 bases; unmatched junction bases: 15. CDR3 bases: TGTGCCAGTAGTATCGCCGGGGGGAGCGGGCCTTCGAATGAGCAGTTCTTC. Translation: CASSIAGGSGPSNEQFF.